Below are 16 T cell receptor beta chains sequenced from a single sample in a study of T-cell reconstitution after alpha-beta-depleted transplantation in children. A library of TCRbeta sequences, prepared with unique molecular identifiers, was generated. Each CDR3 protein is one row after TCRdb ran MiXCR on the PCR reads. The sample includes over 85,000 distinct CDR3 sequences, approximately 10% of them seen just once. The input for sequencing was PBMCs from the stem cell graft donor, taken from the stem cell graft. All receptors derive from a human donor who donated a stem cell graft to a child with acute lymphoblastic leukemia.

The chain couples TRBV3-1 to TRBJ2-1; 10 positions match TRBD2. Trimming took 7 bases from V and 4 from J; bases not matched to a gene: 13. Germline V gene sequence: CDR1 LGHDT, CDR2 YNNKEL (reference sequence). The CDR3 has 17 residues. CDR3 loop: CASTRLTSGDAYNEQFF. In DNA form, the CDR3 reads TGTGCCAGCACCCGACTAACTAGCGGGGATGCATACAATGAGCAGTTCTTC.

This clonotype was seen repeatedly, ten times or more. CDR3 in amino acids: CASSEYTGGKYEQYF. The DNA of the CDR3 is TGTGCCAGCAGTGAATATACAGGGGGCAAGTACGAGCAGTACTTC. The V gene is TRBV25-1, the J gene TRBJ2-7; TRBD1 matches 9 bases. Germline values: CDR1 MGHDK, CDR2 SYGVNS. The junction had 4 bases not matched to a gene; V was cut back by 0 bases and J by 4 bases. This CDR3 comprises 15 residues.

This clonotype has ten or more counts. This rearrangement joins TRBV20-1 to TRBJ1-5, with D uncertain. CDR1 and CDR2 from the germline V gene are DFQATT and SNEGSKA (reference sequence). The CDR3 extends over 13 amino acids. V was pared by 0 bases and J by 4 bases, with 7 bases between. As DNA, the CDR3 is TGCAGTGCTAGAGAAGGGTTTAATCAGCCCCAGCATTTT. As protein: CSAREGFNQPQHF.

At least ten counts were recorded for this clonotype. The V and J genes are TRBV4-3 and TRBJ1-5, with 7 bases identical to TRBD1. Losses at the gene ends were 5 bases for V and 6 bases for J; bases not matched to a gene: 7. Germline V lookup: CDR1 LGHNA, CDR2 YSLEER. This CDR3 region has 14 residues. Here the CDR3 reads CASSERQGGQPQHF. The CDR3 nucleotides are TGCGCCAGCAGCGAGAGACAGGGAGGTCAGCCCCAGCATTTT.

This clonotype was seen a handful of times. The CDR3 reads CSARDNRVGGTEAFF. The CDR3 DNA sequence: TGCAGTGCTAGAGACAACAGGGTGGGGGGCACTGAAGCTTTCTTT. The chain employs TRBV20-1 and TRBJ1-1, with D tentatively TRBD1 (6 bases). This CDR3 has 15 residues. V lost 0 bases and J lost 4, with 15 bases in between. Germline V lookup: CDR1 DFQATT, CDR2 SNEGSKA (reference sequence).

In this sample, this clonotype turned up many times. This chain links TRBV9 with TRBJ2-5, with unresolved D. CDR3 length: 13 residues. The V and J ends lost 4 bases and 1 base respectively, with 8 bases between them. Germline loops: CDR1 SGDLS, CDR2 YYNGEE. For the CDR3, the DNA is TGTGCCAGCAGCCCCCGTCGCCAAGAGACCCAGTACTTC. This gives the protein CASSPRRQETQYF.

This clonotype was recorded at least ten times. The rearrangement uses TRBV25-1 and TRBJ1-4; 10 positions match TRBD1. The CDR3 has 17 residues. Germline V gene data show CDR1 as MGHDK and CDR2 as SYGVNS. With 4 bases clipped from V and 8 bases from J, the junction kept 13 bases outside the gene matches. CDR3 sequence (DNA): TGTGCCAGCAGTGGCTTCTATTCGACAGGGGGCGGCGAAAAACTGTTTTTT. Translating gives CASSGFYSTGGGEKLFF.

This clonotype was observed many times. This chain uses TRBV29-1 with TRBJ2-7; 10 bases map to TRBD1. The germline CDR1 and CDR2 sequences are SQVTM and ANQGSEA. CDR3 length: 13 residues. The ends lost 3 bases at V and 2 bases at J; junction bases unmatched: 1. In nucleotides, the CDR3 is TGCAGCGTTGAGGGGACAGGGGCCTACGAGCAGTACTTC. It yields the protein CSVEGTGAYEQYF.

There are a few counts of this clonotype. V gene TRBV24-1 combines with J gene TRBJ2-5; 11 nucleotides line up with TRBD1. This CDR3 region has 15 residues. Germline trimming cut 4 bases from V and 1 base from J; bases unmatched to any gene: 1. The V gene's germline CDR1 is KGHDR and CDR2 SFDVKD. The CDR3 is CATSEGTGGQETQYF. CDR3 bases: TGTGCCACCAGTGAGGGGACAGGGGGCCAAGAGACCCAGTACTTC.

This clonotype was observed many times. This sequence joins TRBV12-3 or TRBV12-4 and TRBJ2-3; D is possibly TRBD1 (6 bases). V was cut by 4 bases and J by 0 bases, with 8 bases left in between. There are 14 residues in the CDR3. CDR3 residues: CASSWTASTDTQYF. CDR3 in DNA: TGTGCCAGCAGTTGGACAGCAAGCACAGATACGCAGTATTTT.

The sample holds many counts of this clonotype. The chain has TRBV11-2 and TRBJ2-3; a possible D gene is TRBD2 (7 bases). From germline, CDR1 is SGHAT and CDR2 FQNNGV. The CDR3 covers 17 residues. Trimming took 1 base from V and 1 from J, leaving 15 bases between them. The CDR3 loop is CASSLGPGGPGTDTQYF. The CDR3, as DNA: TGTGCCAGCAGCTTAGGGCCGGGGGGCCCCGGCACAGATACGCAGTATTTT.

This clonotype was found many times. The CDR3 loop is CASSLSGQNNEQFF. DNA of the CDR3: TGTGCCAGCAGTTTATCAGGACAGAACAATGAGCAGTTCTTC. The J gene is TRBJ2-1, the V gene TRBV27; D may be TRBD1 (6 bases). V was clipped by 0 bases and J by 5 bases, with 8 bases between them. CDR1 is MNHEY and CDR2 is SMNVEV in the germline V gene (reference sequence). This CDR3 spans 14 amino acids.

Ten or more counts support this clonotype. The chain has TRBV20-1 and TRBJ2-1; 9 bases line up with TRBD1. The CDR3 spans 13 residues. V trimming: 8 bases; J trimming: 9 bases; junction bases outside the gene matches: 11. The germline V gene has CDR1 DFQATT and CDR2 SNEGSKA (reference sequence). As DNA, the CDR3 is TGCAGTACCCCGGACAGGGGAATCGGTGAGCAGTTCTTC. It encodes CSTPDRGIGEQFF.

This clonotype has at least ten counts. V and J are TRBV19 and TRBJ2-1; D could derive from TRBD1 or TRBD2 (5 bases each). CDR1 is LNHDA and CDR2 is SQIVND in the germline V gene (reference sequence). The V end was cut by 5 bases, the J end by 8 bases, with 22 bases between. This CDR3 spans 16 amino acids. The chain's CDR3 is CASSSRPGRFSHEQFF. The CDR3 DNA is TGTGCCAGTAGTTCTCGCCCGGGACGTTTTAGCCATGAGCAGTTCTTC.

This clonotype has ten or more counts. This rearrangement joins TRBV5-1 to TRBJ2-1; 10 bases line up with TRBD1. V lost 3 bases to trimming and J lost 5 bases; unmatched junction nucleotides: 8. This CDR3 region has 16 residues. The V gene's germline CDR1 is SGHRS and CDR2 YFSETQ. As DNA, the CDR3 is TGCGCCAGCAGCTACTCCGGGACAGGGGCCGACAATGAGCAGTTCTTC. Its protein is CASSYSGTGADNEQFF.

This clonotype has at least ten counts. The chain employs TRBV18 and TRBJ1-4; 8 positions match TRBD1. Germline V CDR1 and CDR2: KGHSH, LQKENI. Trimming removed 6 bases from V and 0 bases from J; junction bases left unmatched: 15. This CDR3 comprises 19 residues. The CDR3 DNA reads as TGTGCCAGCTCTGCCCGCCTTCTGACAGGGGAAACAACTAATGAAAAACTGTTTTTT. Its protein is CASSARLLTGETTNEKLFF.